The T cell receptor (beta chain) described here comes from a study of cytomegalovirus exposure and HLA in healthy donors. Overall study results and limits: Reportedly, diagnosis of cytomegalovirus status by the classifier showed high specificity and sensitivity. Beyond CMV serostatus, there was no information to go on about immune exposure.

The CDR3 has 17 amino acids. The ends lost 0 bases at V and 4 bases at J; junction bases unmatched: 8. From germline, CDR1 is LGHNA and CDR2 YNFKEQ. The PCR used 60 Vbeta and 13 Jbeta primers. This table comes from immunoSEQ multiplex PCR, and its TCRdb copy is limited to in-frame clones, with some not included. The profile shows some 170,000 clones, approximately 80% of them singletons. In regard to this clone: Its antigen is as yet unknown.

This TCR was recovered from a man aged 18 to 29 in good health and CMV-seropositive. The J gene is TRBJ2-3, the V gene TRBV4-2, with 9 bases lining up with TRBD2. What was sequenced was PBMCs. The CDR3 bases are TGTGCCAGCAGCCAAGATGGGGGGCGGGGGGGCCCAGATACGCAGTATTTT. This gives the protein CASSQDGGRGGPDTQYF.